This T cell receptor (beta chain) was profiled in a study of blood T cell repertoires in COVID-19. At the level of the study: Samples taken during acute and convalescent COVID-19 were collected in the United States, Italy and Spain.

Germline assignment: CDR1 MRHNA and CDR2 SNTAGT. V lost 0 bases and J 8 bases, leaving 10 bases between the germline ends. The length of the CDR3 is 13 residues. The repertoire was sequenced with immunoSEQ multiplex PCR; TCRdb's copy has only in-frame clones and lacks some. The table has 250,000 to 300,000 clones, 65% to 90% seen once. Material for sequencing was peripheral blood. The receptor comes from an older woman with active or convalescent COVID-19. The chain links TRBV6-4 to TRBJ1-2, with a tentative D call TRBD1 (6 bases). This CDR3 reads CASSDSGTRGYTF. CDR3 DNA: TGTGCCAGCAGTGACTCGGGGACAAGAGGCTACACCTTC.